This T cell receptor beta chain was identified during a study of T cells in Graves' hyperthyroidism and ophthalmopathy. Researchers took RNA transcripts and amplified the TCR beta CDR3 regions from them. In the first-round RT-PCR of the TCR CDR3, the HTBI primer set was used. TCRdb passed the multiplex PCR reads through MiXCR, listing each CDR3 protein once. The sample contains approximately 560,000 distinct CDR3 sequences, 15% to 17% of which appear only once. Study findings and constraints: Among clonotypes expanded in thyroid above 0.001, most were also found in blood.

Hyperthyroidism of Graves' type that showed no ophthalmopathy progression within 18 months was stable. Germline V gene sequence: CDR1 SGHAT, CDR2 FQNNGV. This CDR3 contains 14 residues. V trimming: 3 bases; J trimming: 6 bases; junction bases outside the gene matches: 4. This clonotype was recorded at least ten times. The antigen remains undetermined. The genes are TRBV11-2 and TRBJ2-1; 8 bases are a match to TRBD2. The material sequenced was blood. The origin of this receptor is a woman aged 25 to 39 with Graves' hyperthyroidism. The CDR3 here is CASSLTSAFNEQFF. For the CDR3, the DNA is TGTGCCAGCAGCTTGACTAGCGCTTTCAATGAGCAGTTCTTC.